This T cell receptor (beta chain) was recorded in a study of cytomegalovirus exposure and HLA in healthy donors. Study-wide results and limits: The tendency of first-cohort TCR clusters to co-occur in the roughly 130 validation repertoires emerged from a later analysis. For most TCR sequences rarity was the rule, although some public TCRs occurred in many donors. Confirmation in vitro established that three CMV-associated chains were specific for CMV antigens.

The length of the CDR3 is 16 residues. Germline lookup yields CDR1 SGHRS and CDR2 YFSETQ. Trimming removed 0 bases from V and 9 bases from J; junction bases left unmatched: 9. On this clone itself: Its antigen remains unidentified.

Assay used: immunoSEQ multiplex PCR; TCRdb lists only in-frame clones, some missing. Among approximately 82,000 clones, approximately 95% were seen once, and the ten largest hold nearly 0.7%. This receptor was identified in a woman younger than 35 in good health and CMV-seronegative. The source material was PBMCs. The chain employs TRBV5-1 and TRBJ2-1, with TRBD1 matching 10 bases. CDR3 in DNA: TGCGCCAGCAGCTTGGTCCGGGACAGGGGCCCCAGTGAGCAGTTCTTC. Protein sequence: CASSLVRDRGPSEQFF. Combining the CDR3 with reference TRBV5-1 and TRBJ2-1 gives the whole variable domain KAGVTQTPRYLIKTRGQQVTLSCSPISGHRSVSWYQQTPGQGLQFLFEYFSETQRNKGNFPGRFSGRQFSNSRSEMNVSTLELGDSALYLCASSLVRDRGPSEQFFGPGTRLTVL.